One sample yielded the 14 T cell receptor beta chains listed below, sequenced in a study of blood T cell repertoires in COVID-19. Profiled with immunoSEQ multiplex PCR; TCRdb holds only in-frame clones, not every one. The table shows more than 200,000 clones, with 87% occurring only once. The sample taken for sequencing was PBMCs or T cells enriched from blood (not recorded which). These receptors all stem from a man aged 25 to 40 who had recovered from COVID-19.

The rearrangement uses TRBV18 and TRBJ2-5; no firm D call. The CDR3 length is 13 residues. V was shortened by 3 bases and J by 0 bases, with 5 bases between the two germline ends. CDR1 is KGHSH and CDR2 is LQKENI in the germline V gene. CDR3 nucleotides: TGTGCCAGCTCACCGGGCAACCAAGAGACCCAGTACTTC. This translates into CASSPGNQETQYF. The full variable domain, rest sourced from reference TRBV18 and TRBJ2-5, is NAGVMQNPRHLVRRRGQEARLRCSPMKGHSHVYWYRQLPEEGLKFMVYLQKENIIDESGMPKERFSAEFPKEGPSILRIQQVVRGDSAAYFCASSPGNQETQYFGPGTRLLVL.

This clone was seen a single time. The J gene is TRBJ2-1, the V gene TRBV28, with 12 bases that match TRBD2. The CDR3 sequence is 15 residues long. Trimming took 10 bases from V and 4 from J; bases not matched to a gene: 8. Looked up from germline, CDR1 is MDHEN and CDR2 is SYDVKM. CDR3 DNA: TGTGCCACATCAACTAGCGGGGGGAGGTACAATGAGCAGTTCTTC. It yields the protein CATSTSGGRYNEQFF. Complete variable domain (other parts from reference TRBV28 and TRBJ2-1): DVKVTQSSRYLVKRTGEKVFLECVQDMDHENMFWYRQDPGLGLRLIYFSYDVKMKEKGDIPEGYSVSREKKERFSLILESASTNQTSMYLCATSTSGGRYNEQFFGPGTRLTVL.

The chain uses TRBV2 and TRBJ2-1; 10 bases map to TRBD1. This CDR3 is built from 14 residues. Germline loops: CDR1 SNHLY, CDR2 FYNNEI. J was trimmed by 4 bases and V by 4 bases; bases with no gene match: 1. Written as DNA, the CDR3 is TGTGCCAGCAGTGGGACAGGGGGATACAATGAGCAGTTCTTC. This codes for CASSGTGGYNEQFF.

The chain uses TRBV5-1 and TRBJ1-5; a possible D gene is TRBD1 (5 bases). V shed 4 bases and J shed 0 bases, with 11 bases lying between them. Germline CDR1 and CDR2: SGHRS and YFSETQ. The CDR3 is 15 amino acids. CDR3 in amino acids: CASSPQGASNQPQHF. The CDR3 DNA is TGCGCCAGCAGCCCGCAGGGCGCTAGCAATCAGCCCCAGCATTTT.

This chain connects TRBV9 to TRBJ2-5; 9 bases line up with TRBD2. Trimming removed 1 base from V and 5 bases from J; junction bases left unmatched: 9. CDR1 and CDR2 (germline): SGDLS, YYNGEE. This CDR3 is built from 16 residues. CDR3 amino acids: CASSVRSGGIGETQYF. CDR3 in DNA: TGTGCCAGCAGCGTAAGAAGCGGGGGGATAGGGGAGACCCAGTACTTC. Variable domain in full (rest from reference TRBV9 and TRBJ2-5): DSGVTQTPKHLITATGQRVTLRCSPRSGDLSVYWYQQSLDQGLQFLIQYYNGEERAKGNILERFSAQQFPDLHSELNLSSLELGDSALYFCASSVRSGGIGETQYFGPGTRLLVL.

The chain has TRBV5-1 and TRBJ2-1; perhaps TRBD2 as D (6 bases). The germline V and J ends were trimmed by 4 bases and 8 bases, with 13 bases remaining between them. The CDR3 spans 13 residues. Looked up from germline, CDR1 is SGHRS and CDR2 is YFSETQ. The CDR3 sequence is CASSPGTGHEQFF. CDR3 DNA sequence: TGCGCCAGCAGCCCCGGGACTGGTCATGAGCAGTTCTTC.

The chain employs TRBV7-9 and TRBJ2-6; D might be TRBD2 (5 bases). Per germline, CDR1 SEHNR and CDR2 FQNEAQ (reference sequence). V was trimmed by 8 bases and J by 4 bases, leaving 12 bases between them. CDR3 length: 14 amino acids. For the CDR3, the DNA is TGTGCCAGCCGAGGGCTTTCCGGGGCCAACGTCCTGACTTTC. Amino acid sequence: CASRGLSGANVLTF.

CDR3 sequence reads: CASSLTKTQYF. The DNA for the CDR3 is TGTGCCAGCAGCTTGACAAAGACCCAGTACTTC. This chain connects TRBV5-8 to TRBJ2-5; D not resolved. V gave up 1 base and J gave up 6 bases, with 4 bases separating them. This CDR3 spans 11 amino acids. Germline V CDR1 and CDR2: SGHTS, YDEGEE. Together with reference TRBV5-8 and TRBJ2-5, the CDR3 gives the full variable domain: EAGVTQSPTHLIKTRGQQATLRCSPISGHTSVYWYQQALGLGLQFLLWYDEGEERNRGNFPPRFSGRQFPNYSSELNVNALELEDSALYLCASSLTKTQYFGPGTRLLVL.

The chain uses TRBV28 and TRBJ1-5, with unresolved D. Germline values: CDR1 MDHEN, CDR2 SYDVKM. This CDR3 is built from 15 residues. Deletions cut 5 bases from V and 3 bases from J, with 14 bases between. The chain's CDR3 is CASSQAGPNNQPQHF. The DNA of the CDR3 is TGTGCCAGCAGTCAAGCTGGTCCCAACAATCAGCCCCAGCATTTT.

This chain joins TRBV18 and TRBJ2-7; 12 nucleotides match TRBD1. Unmatched junction bases numbered 14, after V lost 4 bases and J lost 4 bases. This CDR3 comprises 18 residues. Per the germline V gene, CDR1 is KGHSH and CDR2 is LQKENI. CDR3 in amino acids: CASSLLQGQGARIYEQYF. CDR3 DNA: TGTGCCAGCTCACTTCTTCAGGGACAGGGGGCTCGAATTTACGAGCAGTACTTC.

The CDR3 spells CASRQGTSGNNEQFF. In DNA form, the CDR3 reads TGTGCCAGCAGACAGGGGACTAGCGGGAACAATGAGCAGTTCTTC. The chain links TRBV27 to TRBJ2-1; 13 bases agree with TRBD2. Germline trimming cut 6 bases from V and 5 bases from J; bases unmatched to any gene: 4. CDR3 size: 15 residues. CDR1 is MNHEY and CDR2 is SMNVEV in the germline V gene (reference sequence).

The chain has TRBV28 and TRBJ1-2; TRBD1 matches at 11 bases. J gave up 4 bases and V 5 bases, and 6 bases lay outside the gene matches. Germline CDR1 is MDHEN and CDR2 is SYDVKM. CDR3 length: 15 residues. The CDR3 DNA sequence: TGTGCCAGCAGTCCCGGGACAGGGGGGAGCTATGGCTACACCTTC. Translation: CASSPGTGGSYGYTF.

This chain links TRBV9 with TRBJ2-1; 8 nucleotides agree with TRBD2. This CDR3 has 14 residues. Germline-derived CDR1 and CDR2 are SGDLS and YYNGEE. With V trimmed by 2 bases and J by 9 bases, 7 bases remained unmatched. The CDR3 protein is CASSVRAGEGEQFF. The DNA of the CDR3 is TGTGCCAGCAGCGTTAGAGCGGGAGAGGGTGAGCAGTTCTTC. The full variable domain, its missing parts supplied by reference TRBV9 and TRBJ2-1, is DSGVTQTPKHLITATGQRVTLRCSPRSGDLSVYWYQQSLDQGLQFLIQYYNGEERAKGNILERFSAQQFPDLHSELNLSSLELGDSALYFCASSVRAGEGEQFFGPGTRLTVL.

This clone is a singleton in its sample. This chain joins TRBV9 and TRBJ1-2; 9 bases are shared with TRBD1. After removal of 2 bases from V and 7 bases from J, the junction contained 9 bases not matched to a gene. This CDR3 is 15 amino acids long. From germline, CDR1 is SGDLS and CDR2 YYNGEE. CDR3 bases: TGTGCCAGCAGCGTCGGGACAGGGCTTCTGGGTGGCTACACCTTC. Its protein product is CASSVGTGLLGGYTF. Drawing the rest from reference TRBV9 and TRBJ1-2, the complete variable domain is DSGVTQTPKHLITATGQRVTLRCSPRSGDLSVYWYQQSLDQGLQFLIQYYNGEERAKGNILERFSAQQFPDLHSELNLSSLELGDSALYFCASSVGTGLLGGYTFGSGTRLTVV.